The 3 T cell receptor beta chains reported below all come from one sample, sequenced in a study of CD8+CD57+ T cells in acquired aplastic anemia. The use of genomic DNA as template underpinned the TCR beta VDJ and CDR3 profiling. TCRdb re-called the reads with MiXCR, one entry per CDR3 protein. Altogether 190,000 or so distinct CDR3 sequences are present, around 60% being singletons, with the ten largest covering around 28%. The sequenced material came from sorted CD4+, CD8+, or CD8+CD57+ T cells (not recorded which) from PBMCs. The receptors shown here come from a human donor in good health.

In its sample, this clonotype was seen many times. The CDR3: CATSRGPLEGGNEKLFF. CDR3 nucleotide sequence: TGTGCCACCAGCCGTGGACCGTTGGAGGGGGGGAATGAAAAACTGTTTTTT. The chain is built from TRBV15 and TRBJ1-4, with D possibly being TRBD1 (6 bases). V lost 5 bases and J 5 bases, leaving 21 bases between the germline ends. Per the germline V gene, CDR1 is LNHNV and CDR2 is YYDKDF (reference sequence). The CDR3 has 17 amino acids.

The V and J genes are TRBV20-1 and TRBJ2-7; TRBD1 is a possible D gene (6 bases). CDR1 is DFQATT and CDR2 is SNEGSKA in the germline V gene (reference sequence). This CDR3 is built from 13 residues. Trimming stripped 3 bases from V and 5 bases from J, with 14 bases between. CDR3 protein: CSARKGELHEQYF. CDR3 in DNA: TGCAGTGCTAGGAAGGGGGAGCTCCACGAGCAGTACTTC.

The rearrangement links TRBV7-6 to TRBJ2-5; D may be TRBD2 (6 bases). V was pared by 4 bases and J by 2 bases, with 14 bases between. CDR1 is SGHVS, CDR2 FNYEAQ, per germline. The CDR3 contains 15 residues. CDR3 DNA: TGTGCCAGCAGCTCACCCTTGACTAGACAAGAGACCCAGTACTTC. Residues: CASSSPLTRQETQYF.